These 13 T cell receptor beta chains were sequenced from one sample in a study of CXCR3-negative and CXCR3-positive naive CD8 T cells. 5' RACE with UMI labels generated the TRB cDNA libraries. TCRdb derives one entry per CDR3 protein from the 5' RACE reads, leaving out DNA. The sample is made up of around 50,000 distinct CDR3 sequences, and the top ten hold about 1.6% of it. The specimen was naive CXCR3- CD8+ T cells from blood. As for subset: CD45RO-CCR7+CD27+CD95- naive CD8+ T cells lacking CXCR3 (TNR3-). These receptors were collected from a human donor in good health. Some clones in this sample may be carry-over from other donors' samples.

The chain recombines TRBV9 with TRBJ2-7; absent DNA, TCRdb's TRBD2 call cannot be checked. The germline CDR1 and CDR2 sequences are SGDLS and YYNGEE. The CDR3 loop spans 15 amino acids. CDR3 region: CASSVGRGLSYEQYF. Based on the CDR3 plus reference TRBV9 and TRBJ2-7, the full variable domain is DSGVTQTPKHLITATGQRVTLRCSPRSGDLSVYWYQQSLDQGLQFLIQYYNGEERAKGNILERFSAQQFPDLHSELNLSSLELGDSALYFCASSVGRGLSYEQYFGPGTRLTVT.

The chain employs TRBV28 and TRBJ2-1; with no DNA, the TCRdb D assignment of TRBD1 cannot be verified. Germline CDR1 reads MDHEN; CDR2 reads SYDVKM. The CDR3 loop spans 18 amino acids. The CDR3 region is CASSPPGQDHHPMNEQFF.

This chain's CDR3 is CASSSSSGGPNEQFF. The genes are TRBV12-3 or TRBV12-4 and TRBJ2-1; TCRdb proposes TRBD2, but this gene call is untestable without DNA. The CDR3 totals 15 residues.

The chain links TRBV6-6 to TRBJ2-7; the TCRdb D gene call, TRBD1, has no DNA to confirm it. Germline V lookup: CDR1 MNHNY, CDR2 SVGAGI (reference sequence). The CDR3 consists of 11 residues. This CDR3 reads CASSYQGEQYF.

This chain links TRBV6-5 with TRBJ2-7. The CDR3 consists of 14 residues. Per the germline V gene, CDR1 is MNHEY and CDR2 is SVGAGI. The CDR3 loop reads CASSFDIRTYEQYF.

Here the CDR3 reads CASSQLPGPRVGNEQFF. The chain combines TRBV4-2 with TRBJ2-1; TCRdb's D gene call, TRBD1, goes unchecked for lack of DNA. This CDR3 comprises 17 residues. Germline V gene data show CDR1 as LGHNA and CDR2 as YNFKEQ.

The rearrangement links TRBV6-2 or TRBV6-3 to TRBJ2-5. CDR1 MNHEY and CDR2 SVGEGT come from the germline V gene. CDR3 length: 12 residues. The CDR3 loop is CASRDPQETQYF.

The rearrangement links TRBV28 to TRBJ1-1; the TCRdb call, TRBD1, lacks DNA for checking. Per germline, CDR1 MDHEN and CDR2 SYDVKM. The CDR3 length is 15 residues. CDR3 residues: CASSPPGRAHTEAFF.

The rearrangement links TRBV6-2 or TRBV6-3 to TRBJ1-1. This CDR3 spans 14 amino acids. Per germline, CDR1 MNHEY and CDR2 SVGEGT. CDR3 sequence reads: CASSLLVPATEAFF.

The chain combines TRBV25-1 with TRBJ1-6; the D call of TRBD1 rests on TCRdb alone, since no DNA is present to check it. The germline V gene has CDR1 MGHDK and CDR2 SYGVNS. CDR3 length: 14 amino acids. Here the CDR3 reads CASSDPGNNSPLHF.

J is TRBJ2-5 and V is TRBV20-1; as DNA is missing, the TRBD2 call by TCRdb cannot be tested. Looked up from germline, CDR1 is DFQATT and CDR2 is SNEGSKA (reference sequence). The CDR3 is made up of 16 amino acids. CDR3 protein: CSARTTGGPQQETQYF.

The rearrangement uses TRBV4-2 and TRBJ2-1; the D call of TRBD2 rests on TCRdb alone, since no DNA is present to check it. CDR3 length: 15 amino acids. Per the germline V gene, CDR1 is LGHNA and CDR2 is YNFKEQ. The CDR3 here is CASSQEGVAGREQFF.

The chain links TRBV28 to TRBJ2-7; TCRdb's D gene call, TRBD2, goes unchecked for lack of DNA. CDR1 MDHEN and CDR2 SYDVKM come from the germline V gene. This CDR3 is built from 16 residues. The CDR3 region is CASSPGLAGLAYEQYF.